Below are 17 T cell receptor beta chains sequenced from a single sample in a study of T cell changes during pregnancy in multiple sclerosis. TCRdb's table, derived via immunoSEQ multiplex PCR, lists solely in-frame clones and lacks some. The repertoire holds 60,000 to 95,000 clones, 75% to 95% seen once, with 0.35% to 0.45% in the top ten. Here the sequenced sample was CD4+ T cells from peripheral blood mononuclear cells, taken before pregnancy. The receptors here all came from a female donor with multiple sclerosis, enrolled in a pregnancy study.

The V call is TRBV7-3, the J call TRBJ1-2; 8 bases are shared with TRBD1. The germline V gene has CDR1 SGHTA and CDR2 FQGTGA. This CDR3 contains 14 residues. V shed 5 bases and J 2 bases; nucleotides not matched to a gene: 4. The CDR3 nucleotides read TGTGCCAGCAGCGCCGGACAGGGAAACTATGGCTACACCTTC. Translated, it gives CASSAGQGNYGYTF.

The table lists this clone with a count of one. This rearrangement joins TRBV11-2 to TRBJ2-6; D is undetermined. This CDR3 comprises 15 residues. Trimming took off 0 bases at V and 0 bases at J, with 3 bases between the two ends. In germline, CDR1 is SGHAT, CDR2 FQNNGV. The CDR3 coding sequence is TGTGCCAGCAGCTTAGACTCCTCTGGGGCCAACGTCCTGACTTTC. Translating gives CASSLDSSGANVLTF.

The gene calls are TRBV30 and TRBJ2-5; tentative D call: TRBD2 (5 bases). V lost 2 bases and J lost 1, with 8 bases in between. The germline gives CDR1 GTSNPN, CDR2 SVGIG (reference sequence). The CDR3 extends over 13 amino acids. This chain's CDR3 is CAWSSGIQETQYF. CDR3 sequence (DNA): TGTGCCTGGAGTTCGGGGATCCAAGAGACCCAGTACTTC.

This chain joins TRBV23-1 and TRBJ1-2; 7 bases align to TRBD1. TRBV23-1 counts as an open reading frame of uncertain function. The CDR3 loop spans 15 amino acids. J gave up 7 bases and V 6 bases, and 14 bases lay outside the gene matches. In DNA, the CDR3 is TGCGCCAGCAGCCACGAAAGAACAGGGGCGTGTGGCTACACCTTC. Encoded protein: CASSHERTGACGYTF.

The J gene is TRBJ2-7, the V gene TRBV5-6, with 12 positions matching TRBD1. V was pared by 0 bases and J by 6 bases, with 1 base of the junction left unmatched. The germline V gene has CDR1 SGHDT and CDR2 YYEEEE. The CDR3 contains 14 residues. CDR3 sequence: CASSLGDRGREQYF. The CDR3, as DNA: TGTGCCAGCAGCTTGGGGGACAGGGGGCGCGAGCAGTACTTC. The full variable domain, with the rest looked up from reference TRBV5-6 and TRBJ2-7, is DAGVTQSPTHLIKTRGQQVTLRCSPKSGHDTVSWYQQALGQGPQFIFQYYEEEERQRGNFPDRFSGHQFPNYSSELNVNALLLGDSALYLCASSLGDRGREQYFGPGTRLTVT.

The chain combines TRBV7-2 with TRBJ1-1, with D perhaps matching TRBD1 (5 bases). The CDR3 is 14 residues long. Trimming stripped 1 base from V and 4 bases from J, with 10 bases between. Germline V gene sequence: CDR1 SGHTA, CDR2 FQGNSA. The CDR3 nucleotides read TGTGCCAGCAGCTTAGGTCTCGGGGGCACTGAAGCTTTCTTT. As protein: CASSLGLGGTEAFF.

For the CDR3, the DNA is TGTGCCAGCAGTTACTCCCTGGGCGCTGAAGCTTTCTTT. It specifies CASSYSLGAEAFF. V is TRBV6-6 and J is TRBJ1-1; unclear D gene. This CDR3 comprises 13 residues. Germline V lookup: CDR1 MNHNY, CDR2 SVGAGI (reference sequence). The V and J ends lost 0 bases and 6 bases respectively, with 8 bases between them.

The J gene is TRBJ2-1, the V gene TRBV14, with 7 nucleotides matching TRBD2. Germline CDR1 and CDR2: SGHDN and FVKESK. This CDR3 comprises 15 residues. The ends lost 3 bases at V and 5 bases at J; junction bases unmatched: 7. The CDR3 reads CASSQPSGLDNEQFF. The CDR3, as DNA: TGTGCCAGCAGCCAGCCTAGCGGCCTCGACAATGAGCAGTTCTTC.

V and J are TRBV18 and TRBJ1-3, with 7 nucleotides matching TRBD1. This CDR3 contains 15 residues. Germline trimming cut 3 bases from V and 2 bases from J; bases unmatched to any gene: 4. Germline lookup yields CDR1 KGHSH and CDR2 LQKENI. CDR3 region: CASSPRQGAGNTIYF. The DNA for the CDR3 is TGTGCCAGCTCACCTCGACAGGGCGCTGGAAACACCATATATTTT.

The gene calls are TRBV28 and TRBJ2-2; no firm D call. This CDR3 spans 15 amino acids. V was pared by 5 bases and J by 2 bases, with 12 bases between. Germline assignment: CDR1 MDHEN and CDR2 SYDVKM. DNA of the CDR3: TGTGCCAGCAGTCCCACGGGTGTAAACACCGGGGAGCTGTTTTTT. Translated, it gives CASSPTGVNTGELFF.

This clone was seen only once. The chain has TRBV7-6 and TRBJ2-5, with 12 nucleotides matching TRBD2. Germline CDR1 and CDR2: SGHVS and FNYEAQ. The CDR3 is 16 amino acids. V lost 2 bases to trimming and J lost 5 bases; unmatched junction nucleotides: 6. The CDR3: CASSLSGLAGLETQYF. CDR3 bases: TGTGCCAGCAGCTTATCGGGACTAGCGGGTTTGGAGACCCAGTACTTC.

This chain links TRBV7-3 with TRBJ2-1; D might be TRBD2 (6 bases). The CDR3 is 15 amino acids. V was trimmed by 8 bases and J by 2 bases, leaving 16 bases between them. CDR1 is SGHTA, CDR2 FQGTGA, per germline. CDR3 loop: CASSWATSTYNEQFF. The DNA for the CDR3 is TGTGCCAGCTCCTGGGCGACTAGTACCTACAATGAGCAGTTCTTC.

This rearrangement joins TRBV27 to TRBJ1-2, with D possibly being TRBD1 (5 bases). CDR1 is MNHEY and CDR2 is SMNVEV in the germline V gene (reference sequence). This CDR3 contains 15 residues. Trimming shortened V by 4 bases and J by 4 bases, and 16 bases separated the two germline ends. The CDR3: CASSSRGPASYGYTF. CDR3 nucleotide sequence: TGTGCCAGCAGTTCAAGGGGCCCCGCCTCCTATGGCTACACCTTC.

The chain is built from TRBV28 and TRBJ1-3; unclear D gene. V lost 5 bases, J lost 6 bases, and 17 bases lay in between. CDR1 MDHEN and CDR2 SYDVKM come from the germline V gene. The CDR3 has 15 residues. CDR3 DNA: TGTGCCAGCAGTGACTTGAGACCTGGCCTAAACACCATATATTTT. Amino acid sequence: CASSDLRPGLNTIYF.

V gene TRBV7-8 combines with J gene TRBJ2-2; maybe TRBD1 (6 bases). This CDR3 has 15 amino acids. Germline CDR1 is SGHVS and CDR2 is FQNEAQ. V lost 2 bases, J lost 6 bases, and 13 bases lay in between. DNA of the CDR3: TGTGCCAGCAGCTTAAACAGGGCGACGGCCGGGGAGCTGTTTTTT. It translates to CASSLNRATAGELFF.

The DNA of the CDR3 is TGTGCCAGTAGTACTCTAGCGAAGGGCCCCAATGAGCAGTTCTTC. Translation gives CASSTLAKGPNEQFF. This chain connects TRBV19 to TRBJ2-1, with D possibly matching TRBD2 (6 bases). V lost 4 bases and J lost 6, with 16 bases in between. The CDR3 is 15 amino acids. Germline V CDR1 and CDR2: LNHDA, SQIVND (reference sequence).

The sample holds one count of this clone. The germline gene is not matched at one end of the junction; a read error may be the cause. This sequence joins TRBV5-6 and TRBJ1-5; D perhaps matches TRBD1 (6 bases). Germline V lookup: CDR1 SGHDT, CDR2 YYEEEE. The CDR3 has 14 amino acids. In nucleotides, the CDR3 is TGTGCCAGCAGCTTACAGGGAAGCAATCAGTCCCAGCATTTT. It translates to CASSLQGSNQSQHF.